The 32 T cell receptor beta chains in this list originate from one sample, sequenced in a study of T-cell reconstitution after alpha-beta-depleted transplantation in children. The TCRbeta library was prepared with unique molecular identifiers. TCRdb reprocessed the PCR reads with MiXCR, giving one entry per CDR3 protein. This table has some 300,000 distinct CDR3 sequences, 10% appearing once. Sequences were derived from PBMCs from the stem cell graft donor, sampled from the stem cell graft. These receptors were collected from a human donor who donated a stem cell graft to a child with acute lymphoblastic leukemia.

This clonotype was seen a few times. The V call is TRBV5-1, the J call TRBJ2-1, with D possibly being TRBD1 or TRBD2 (5 bases each). The CDR3 has 14 amino acids. Trimming shortened V by 4 bases and J by 4 bases, and 12 bases separated the two germline ends. Germline V CDR1 and CDR2: SGHRS, YFSETQ. CDR3 sequence reads: CASSGTGGYNEQFF. CDR3 nucleotide sequence: TGCGCCAGCAGCGGGACCGGCGGGTACAATGAGCAGTTCTTC.

The chain links TRBV7-9 to TRBJ2-4; 8 bases line up with TRBD2. V shed 5 bases and J 4 bases; nucleotides not matched to a gene: 13. The germline V gene encodes CDR1 SEHNR and CDR2 FQNEAQ (reference sequence). This CDR3 contains 17 residues. CDR3 in amino acids: CASSHLSGDEGKNIQYF. The CDR3 region has the DNA TGTGCCAGCAGCCACCTTAGCGGGGACGAAGGGAAAAACATTCAGTACTTC.

The chain couples TRBV5-1 to TRBJ2-1; D might be TRBD2 (6 bases). Germline V CDR1 and CDR2: SGHRS, YFSETQ. The CDR3 has 16 amino acids. The ends were cut back, 1 base at V and 5 bases at J, with 16 bases in the middle. The CDR3 DNA reads TGCGCCAGCAGCTTGATGACCGGGACTGGTGACAATGAGCAGTTCTTC. Translated: CASSLMTGTGDNEQFF.

This clonotype has a count of ten or more. The chain has TRBV29-1 and TRBJ2-3; 11 bases map to TRBD1. J gave up 6 bases and V 3 bases, and 5 bases lay outside the gene matches. From germline, CDR1 is SQVTM and CDR2 ANQGSEA. The CDR3 sequence is 14 residues long. The CDR3 DNA follows: TGCAGCGTTGACCGGACAGGGGGCAGGGATACGCAGTATTTT. Translation: CSVDRTGGRDTQYF.

This clonotype was counted many times. The genes are TRBV7-3 and TRBJ2-1; the match to TRBD1 covers 7 bases. The CDR3 is 15 residues long. V trimming: 6 bases; J trimming: 1 base; junction bases outside the gene matches: 6. Germline V CDR1 and CDR2: SGHTA, FQGTGA. The CDR3 spells CASSSDRASYNEQFF. Here the CDR3 DNA reads TGTGCCAGCAGTTCAGACAGGGCTTCCTACAATGAGCAGTTCTTC.

This clonotype was found a few times. The V gene is TRBV6-2 or TRBV6-3, the J gene TRBJ1-2, with unresolved D. The germline V gene has CDR1 MNHEY and CDR2 SVGEGT. CDR3 length equals 17 residues. V lost 6 bases and J lost 1, with 21 bases in between. CDR3 residues: CASRPRGAVPLNYGYTF. The DNA for the CDR3 is TGTGCCAGCAGGCCAAGAGGCGCGGTACCTCTTAACTATGGCTACACCTTC.

This chain uses TRBV4-3 with TRBJ1-1, with D unresolved. This CDR3 is 12 amino acids long. The V gene lost 0 bases and the J gene lost 8 bases, with 7 bases spanning the gap. Germline CDR1 reads LGHNA; CDR2 reads YSLEER. CDR3 in DNA: TGCGCCAGCAGCCAAGATGGTCCCGAAGCTTTCTTT. Residues: CASSQDGPEAFF.

This clonotype was observed a few times. The CDR3 here is CAISAAEPLNEQFF. The CDR3 nucleotides are TGTGCCATCAGTGCAGCGGAACCTTTGAATGAGCAGTTCTTC. V gene TRBV10-3 combines with J gene TRBJ2-1, with a possible D match to TRBD2 (5 bases). The germline V and J ends were trimmed by 4 bases and 7 bases, with 14 bases remaining between them. This CDR3 is built from 14 residues. Germline V gene data show CDR1 as ENHRY and CDR2 as SYGVKD.

This chain uses TRBV20-1 with TRBJ2-5, with 10 bases aligning to TRBD2. Germline assignment: CDR1 DFQATT and CDR2 SNEGSKA (reference sequence). CDR3 size: 16 residues. The junction had 12 bases not matched to a gene; V was cut back by 5 bases and J by 3 bases. The CDR3 DNA follows: TGCAGTGCTCCCAGGACTAGCGGCCTATGGGAAGAGACCCAGTACTTC. Its translation is CSAPRTSGLWEETQYF.

This clonotype showed up many times. This chain uses TRBV30 with TRBJ1-4, with D perhaps TRBD1 (5 bases). The germline gives CDR1 GTSNPN, CDR2 SVGIG (reference sequence). V lost 2 bases, J lost 1 base, and 5 bases lay in between. The length of the CDR3 is 13 residues. The CDR3 is CAWSQGTNEKLFF. The CDR3 DNA sequence: TGTGCCTGGAGTCAGGGAACTAATGAAAAACTGTTTTTT.

This chain joins TRBV20-1 and TRBJ2-3, with D tentatively TRBD1 or TRBD2 (5 bases each). CDR3 length: 12 amino acids. Germline V gives CDR1 DFQATT, CDR2 SNEGSKA (reference sequence). The CDR3 is CRPQRGGDTQYF. CDR3 sequence (DNA): TGCAGACCCCAGAGGGGTGGAGATACGCAGTATTTT.

This clonotype was detected a few times. The CDR3 reads CASSLARGYEQYF. The DNA for the CDR3 is TGTGCCAGCAGTCTCGCGAGGGGATACGAGCAGTACTTC. V and J are TRBV6-2 or TRBV6-3 and TRBJ2-7; D is possibly TRBD1 or TRBD2 (5 bases each). Trimming left V 5 bases short and J 4 bases short, with 12 bases between. The CDR3 contains 13 residues. Germline V CDR1 and CDR2: MNHEY, SVGEGT.

This clonotype appeared a few times. The chain combines TRBV20-1 with TRBJ2-5; 8 nucleotides align to TRBD2. There are 15 residues in the CDR3. The germline V gene encodes CDR1 DFQATT and CDR2 SNEGSKA (reference sequence). Unmatched junction bases numbered 7, after V lost 3 bases and J lost 1 base. Here the CDR3 DNA reads TGCAGTGCTAGGGATCCAGCGGGAGTCCAAGAGACCCAGTACTTC. Residues: CSARDPAGVQETQYF.

This clonotype was found a few times. CDR3 bases: TGTGCCAGCAGCTTAGGCCAACTAGCGGGAGGGGGCCACGAGCAGTACTTC. It specifies CASSLGQLAGGGHEQYF. The chain couples TRBV7-2 to TRBJ2-7, with 13 bases lining up with TRBD2. CDR3 size: 17 residues. Germline-derived CDR1 and CDR2 are SGHTA and FQGNSA. J gave up 5 bases and V 1 base, and 8 bases lay outside the gene matches.

This clonotype was observed many times. The chain employs TRBV28 and TRBJ1-5; 8 bases are shared with TRBD1. Losses at the gene ends were 8 bases for V and 2 bases for J; bases not matched to a gene: 5. This CDR3 is 14 amino acids long. Germline-derived CDR1 and CDR2 are MDHEN and SYDVKM. The CDR3 protein is CASYTGGGNQPQHF. CDR3 bases: TGTGCCAGCTATACAGGGGGGGGCAATCAGCCCCAGCATTTT.

This clonotype showed up just a few times. V is TRBV6-2 or TRBV6-3 and J is TRBJ2-5; D is unclear. Deletions cut 7 bases from V and 1 base from J, with 7 bases between. CDR3 length equals 12 residues. Looked up from germline, CDR1 is MNHEY and CDR2 is SVGEGT. CDR3 residues: CASMGIQETQYF. In nucleotides, the CDR3 is TGTGCCAGCATGGGGATCCAAGAGACCCAGTACTTC.

The V call is TRBV7-9, the J call TRBJ2-2; D unclear. This CDR3 is built from 8 residues. Trimming cost V 5 bases and J 15 bases, with 4 bases left between them. The germline gives CDR1 SEHNR, CDR2 FQNEAQ (reference sequence). The CDR3 DNA reads as TGTGCCAGCAGCGACTTGTTTTTT. Amino acids: CASSDLFF.

The chain combines TRBV7-2 with TRBJ2-7; D gene unclear. Trimming removed 1 base from V and 1 base from J, with 14 bases in between. This CDR3 is built from 16 residues. Germline V lookup: CDR1 SGHTA, CDR2 FQGNSA. The CDR3 DNA is TGTGCCAGCAGCTTAGGGGTCACGGGCGTGTCCTACGAGCAGTACTTC. Residues: CASSLGVTGVSYEQYF. Complete variable domain (other parts from reference TRBV7-2 and TRBJ2-7): GAGVSQSPSNKVTEKGKDVELRCDPISGHTALYWYRQSLGQGLEFLIYFQGNSAPDKSGLPSDRFSAERTGGSVSTLTIQRTQQEDSAVYLCASSLGVTGVSYEQYFGPGTRLTVT.

The chain has TRBV5-1 and TRBJ2-1; D is uncertain. CDR1 and CDR2 (germline): SGHRS, YFSETQ. This CDR3 comprises 15 residues. V lost 0 bases and J 0 bases, leaving 7 bases between the germline ends. CDR3 sequence (DNA): TGCGCCAGCAGCTTGGAACAGTCCTCCTACAATGAGCAGTTCTTC. Its translation is CASSLEQSSYNEQFF.

This clonotype was counted between two and nine times. The rearrangement joins TRBV7-9 to TRBJ2-1, with a possible D match to TRBD2 (5 bases). This CDR3 is built from 13 residues. Trimming removed 4 bases from V and 4 bases from J, with 8 bases in between. CDR1 is SEHNR and CDR2 is FQNEAQ in the germline V gene (reference sequence). The DNA of the CDR3 is TGTGCCAGCAGCTCAGCGGAGTACAATGAGCAGTTCTTC. It translates to CASSSAEYNEQFF.

This clonotype occurred many times. The chain joins TRBV7-2 to TRBJ1-1; D not certain. This CDR3 is built from 14 residues. Germline V gene lookup returns CDR1 SGHTA and CDR2 FQGNSA. Trimming left V 0 bases short and J 4 bases short, with 9 bases between. The CDR3 is CASSLASRGTEAFF. CDR3 nucleotide sequence: TGTGCCAGCAGCTTAGCGTCCCGGGGCACTGAAGCTTTCTTT.

The sample holds a few counts of this clonotype. The V call is TRBV5-1, the J call TRBJ1-6; D perhaps matches TRBD1 (5 bases). CDR1 is SGHRS and CDR2 is YFSETQ in the germline V gene. V lost 4 bases and J 7 bases, leaving 18 bases between the germline ends. This CDR3 region has 16 residues. The CDR3 DNA sequence: TGCGCCAGCAGCGACCGGGCCAGGGTTCGAAATTCACCCCTCCACTTT. It specifies CASSDRARVRNSPLHF.

There are a few counts of this clonotype. This chain connects TRBV5-6 to TRBJ2-3; TRBD1 matches 10 bases. CDR1 is SGHDT and CDR2 is YYEEEE in the germline V gene. The CDR3 totals 16 residues. Germline trimming cut 4 bases from V and 5 bases from J; bases unmatched to any gene: 10. CDR3 residues: CASSGPGTGVRDTQYF. DNA for the CDR3: TGTGCCAGCAGCGGGCCCGGGACAGGGGTGAGAGATACGCAGTATTTT.

This clonotype was detected a few times. The genes are TRBV7-9 and TRBJ2-5, with D tentatively TRBD2 (6 bases). V was cut by 5 bases and J by 9 bases, with 22 bases left in between. The CDR3 spans 15 residues. CDR1 is SEHNR and CDR2 is FQNEAQ in the germline V gene (reference sequence). CDR3 protein: CASSPQRSPSGPQYF. CDR3 DNA sequence: TGTGCCAGCAGCCCACAAAGGAGCCCAAGCGGGCCCCAGTACTTC.

This clonotype was detected a few times. The chain uses TRBV9 and TRBJ2-2, with 11 bases that match TRBD2. Germline V gene sequence: CDR1 SGDLS, CDR2 YYNGEE. Trimming removed 1 base from V and 3 bases from J; junction bases left unmatched: 5. The CDR3 totals 17 residues. This chain's CDR3 is CASSVSTSGSYTGELFF. Here the CDR3 DNA reads TGTGCCAGCAGCGTATCAACTAGCGGGAGCTACACCGGGGAGCTGTTTTTT.

The chain combines TRBV19 with TRBJ2-7; D is perhaps TRBD1 (5 bases). Germline values: CDR1 LNHDA, CDR2 SQIVND (reference sequence). Trimming shortened V by 9 bases and J by 3 bases, and 24 bases separated the two germline ends. CDR3 length equals 16 residues. The CDR3 spells CASPDIGDLGIYEQYF. The DNA for the CDR3 is TGTGCCAGCCCTGATATAGGGGATTTGGGTATCTACGAGCAGTACTTC.

This clonotype was counted only a few times. The chain links TRBV5-1 to TRBJ1-2; no reliable D call. This CDR3 has 14 amino acids. With 0 bases removed from V and 8 bases from J, the gap between germline ends came to 14 bases. Germline V lookup: CDR1 SGHRS, CDR2 YFSETQ. The CDR3 nucleotides are TGCGCCAGCAGCTTGGGAGAGACCAATGTAGGCTACACCTTC. Protein sequence: CASSLGETNVGYTF. The full variable domain, completed using reference TRBV5-1 and TRBJ1-2, is KAGVTQTPRYLIKTRGQQVTLSCSPISGHRSVSWYQQTPGQGLQFLFEYFSETQRNKGNFPGRFSGRQFSNSRSEMNVSTLELGDSALYLCASSLGETNVGYTFGSGTRLTVV.

This clonotype was detected only a few times. V usage is TRBV28 and J usage is TRBJ1-1; D remains ambiguous. The CDR3 covers 13 residues. Germline CDR1 is MDHEN and CDR2 is SYDVKM. Deletions cut 3 bases from V and 1 base from J, with 6 bases between. The CDR3 nucleotides read TGTGCCAGCAGTTTTAACGGGAACACTGAAGCTTTCTTT. The encoded protein is CASSFNGNTEAFF.

This clonotype was observed a handful of times. The chain is built from TRBV5-1 and TRBJ2-5, with D tentatively TRBD2 (5 bases). Between the trimmed V and J ends, which lost 3 bases and 7 bases, there was a span of 19 bases. The CDR3 runs to 15 residues. CDR1 SGHRS and CDR2 YFSETQ come from the germline V gene. CDR3 sequence (DNA): TGCGCCAGCAGCTCTTCAAGCGGAATTCAGATGACCCAGTACTTC. This encodes CASSSSSGIQMTQYF.

This clonotype was recorded a few times. The chain recombines TRBV7-9 with TRBJ2-7; tentative D call: TRBD1 (6 bases). The CDR3 loop spans 14 amino acids. The ends were cut back, 5 bases at V and 0 bases at J, with 11 bases in the middle. Germline lookup yields CDR1 SEHNR and CDR2 FQNEAQ (reference sequence). The CDR3, as DNA: TGTGCCAGCAGCCAAGTGGGACACTCCTACGAGCAGTACTTC. Translating it yields CASSQVGHSYEQYF.

This clonotype turned up a few times. The rearrangement links TRBV24-1 to TRBJ2-3; 11 nucleotides agree with TRBD2. CDR3 length: 16 residues. V was pared by 3 bases and J by 6 bases, with 7 bases of the junction left unmatched. The germline gives CDR1 KGHDR, CDR2 SFDVKD. As DNA, the CDR3 is TGTGCCACCAGTGATGGTAGCGGGAGGGCCCTGGATACGCAGTATTTT. It yields the protein CATSDGSGRALDTQYF.

Only a few counts were recorded for this clonotype. The chain uses TRBV28 and TRBJ2-4; D might be TRBD1 (6 bases). The ends were cut back, 4 bases at V and 0 bases at J, with 19 bases in the middle. The length of the CDR3 is 18 residues. Germline V gene data show CDR1 as MDHEN and CDR2 as SYDVKM. CDR3 sequence (DNA): TGTGCCAGCAGTTCGCCTCTGCAGGGGCCTCTAGCCAAAAACATTCAGTACTTC. Translation: CASSSPLQGPLAKNIQYF.